This TCR beta chain was documented in a study of T-cell reconstitution after alpha-beta-depleted transplantation in children. Using unique molecular identifiers, the investigators prepared the TCRbeta library. TCRdb reanalysed the PCR reads using MiXCR and keeps one entry per CDR3 protein. The sample lists hundreds of thousands of distinct CDR3 sequences; over 10% were seen once. This clonotype came up many times. The CDR3 contains 13 residues. The germline V and J ends were trimmed by 5 bases and 8 bases, with 13 bases remaining between them. In germline, CDR1 is PRHDT, CDR2 FYEKMQ (reference sequence).

The receptor comes from a girl aged 2 to 9 with congenital amegakaryocytic thrombocytopenia, due to receive a stem cell transplant. Sequenced material: PBMCs, taken before TCRalphabeta/CD19-depleted stem cell transplant. The chain combines TRBV13 with TRBJ2-1, with a tentative D call TRBD1 (5 bases). This CDR3 reads CASSQTQGDEQFF. CDR3 sequence (DNA): TGTGCCAGCAGCCAAACTCAGGGCGATGAGCAGTTCTTC. Together with reference TRBV13 and TRBJ2-1, the CDR3 gives the full variable domain: AAGVIQSPRHLIKEKRETATLKCYPIPRHDTVYWYQQGPGQDPQFLISFYEKMQSDKGSIPDRFSAQQFSDYHSELNMSSLELGDSALYFCASSQTQGDEQFFGPGTRLTVL.